This T cell receptor beta chain was found in a study of control samples from healthy donors and cancer patients. TCRdb's copy holds only in-frame clones and misses some; the assay was immunoSEQ multiplex PCR. Among approximately 51,000 clones listed, 80% were seen once. Deletions cut 6 bases from V and 4 bases from J, with 9 bases between. Germline-derived CDR1 and CDR2 are KGHSH and LQKENI. The CDR3 length is 12 residues. The TCR was taken from a man between 65 and 79 years old in good health. The chain is built from TRBV18 and TRBJ1-2, with D possibly being TRBD1 (5 bases). The sample consisted of blood. The CDR3 DNA is TGTGCCAGCTCTGGGGGAGTCTATGGCTACACCTTC. Amino acid sequence: CASSGGVYGYTF. Using reference TRBV18 and TRBJ1-2 for the parts outside the CDR3, the full variable domain is NAGVMQNPRHLVRRRGQEARLRCSPMKGHSHVYWYRQLPEEGLKFMVYLQKENIIDESGMPKERFSAEFPKEGPSILRIQQVVRGDSAAYFCASSGGVYGYTFGSGTRLTVV.